The rows below give T cell receptor beta chains drawn from one sample of a study of blood T cell repertoires in COVID-19. TCRdb's table, derived via immunoSEQ multiplex PCR, lists solely in-frame clones and lacks some. This table holds over 150,000 clones, roughly 84% found once. Sequenced: peripheral blood. The origin of the receptors is an older woman with acute or convalescent COVID-19. Each CDR3 is given with its conserved first and last residue. The D gene is left open where the match is weak. The size field is filled for only some rows; it gives once, few, many or a size class.

>TRBV6-2/TRBV6-3|NA|TRBJ2-7|NA|11
CASSLGSEQYF
TGTGCCAGCAGTCTAGGATCCGAGCAGTACTTC
>TRBV5-5|NA|TRBJ1-1|NA|13
CASSLPPYTEAFF
TGTGCCAGCAGCTTGCCCCCGTACACTGAAGCTTTCTTT
>TRBV3-1/TRBV3-2|NA|TRBJ1-2|TRBD1|15
CASSPGTGTNYGYTF
TGTGCCAGCAGCCCCGGGACAGGGACTAACTATGGCTACACCTTC
>TRBV7-6|NA|TRBJ2-2|NA|17
CASSLAQRQTNTGELFF
TGTGCCAGCAGCTTAGCCCAACGACAGACGAACACCGGGGAGCTGTTTTTT
>TRBV5-1|few|TRBJ1-2|TRBD1|14
CASSSRQGAGGYTF
TGCGCCAGCAGCTCAAGACAGGGGGCTGGAGGCTACACCTTC
>TRBV18|NA|TRBJ2-1|NA|14
CASSPSGSYNEQFF
TGTGCCAGCTCCCCCTCGGGGTCCTACAATGAGCAGTTCTTC
>TRBV6-6|NA|TRBJ1-4|NA|14
CASRGVSTNEKLFF
TGTGCCAGCAGGGGAGTCTCAACTAATGAAAAACTGTTTTTT
>TRBV5-5|NA|TRBJ2-7|NA|14
CASSPLGDFYEQYF
TGTGCCAGCAGCCCCCTAGGGGACTTCTACGAGCAGTACTTC
>TRBV4-3|NA|TRBJ1-2|NA|15
CASSQETGQNYGYTF
TGCGCCAGCAGCCAGGAGACAGGTCAGAACTATGGCTACACCTTC
>TRBV6-6|few|TRBJ1-4|NA|16
CASSSSEGAANEKLFF
TGTGCCAGCAGTTCGTCGGAAGGGGCAGCTAATGAAAAACTGTTTTTT
>TRBV9|NA|TRBJ2-3|TRBD1|17
CASSTRRGQGGTDTQYF
TGTGCCAGCAGCACCCGAAGGGGACAGGGTGGCACAGATACGCAGTATTTT
>TRBV6-2/TRBV6-3|NA|TRBJ1-1|TRBD1|13
CASSYTDRAEAFF
TGTGCCAGCAGTTACACCGACAGGGCTGAAGCTTTCTTT
>TRBV7-7|NA|TRBJ2-1|TRBD2|17
CASSLEGLAGGHNEQFF
TGTGCTAGCAGCTTAGAAGGCCTAGCGGGGGGGCACAATGAGCAGTTCTTC
>TRBV11-2|NA|TRBJ1-2|NA|13
CASSLGKGGGYTF
TGTGCCAGCAGCTTAGGGAAGGGAGGTGGCTACACCTTC
>TRBV28|once|TRBJ2-5|TRBD2|19
CASSLQPLASGGLQETQYF
TGTGCCAGCAGTTTACAGCCCCTAGCTAGCGGGGGGCTCCAAGAGACCCAGTACTTC
>TRBV6-5|NA|TRBJ1-2|TRBD1|13
CASSTGGRGGYTF
TGTGCCAGCAGCACAGGGGGAAGAGGTGGCTACACCTTC
>TRBV5-1|once|TRBJ2-3|NA|16
CASSFQGMRSTDTQYF
TGCGCCAGCAGCTTTCAGGGGATGAGGAGCACAGATACGCAGTATTTT
>TRBV4-1|NA|TRBJ2-3|NA|13
CASSQARLGTQYF
TGCGCCAGCAGCCAAGCGAGGCTAGGTACGCAGTATTTT
>TRBV7-9|NA|TRBJ2-1|TRBD2|15
CASSFGTSTYNEQFF
TGTGCCAGCAGCTTCGGGACTAGCACCTACAATGAGCAGTTCTTC
>TRBV3-1/TRBV3-2|NA|TRBJ2-2|TRBD2|16
CASSLVTQRGTGELFF
TGTGCCAGCAGCCTAGTTACCCAGCGGGGGACCGGGGAGCTGTTTTTT
>TRBV11-1|NA|TRBJ2-1|NA|11
CASSSDNEQFF
TGTGCCAGCAGCTCCGACAATGAGCAGTTCTTC
>TRBV11-2|NA|TRBJ1-1|NA|14
CASSPGTLNTEAFF
TGTGCCAGCAGCCCGGGGACATTGAACACTGAAGCTTTCTTT
>TRBV11-2|NA|TRBJ2-7|NA|16
CASSLKNRARAYEQYF
TGTGCCAGCAGCTTAAAGAACAGGGCTCGCGCTTACGAGCAGTACTTC
>TRBV6-6|NA|TRBJ1-2|TRBD1|17
CASSQWADRGLSYGYTF
TGTGCCAGCAGTCAATGGGCCGACAGGGGGCTCAGCTATGGCTACACCTTC
>TRBV7-2|NA|TRBJ2-1|TRBD2|17
CATKLAGGRSSYNEQFF
TGTGCCACCAAACTAGCGGGGGGGCGTAGCTCCTACAATGAGCAGTTCTTC
>TRBV11-2|once|TRBJ2-1|TRBD2|16
CASSPGLSGLNNEQFF
TGTGCCAGCAGCCCGGGACTAAGCGGGCTAAACAATGAGCAGTTCTTC
>TRBV5-1|NA|TRBJ1-1|TRBD1|16
CASSSTPTGGRTEAFF
TGCGCCAGCAGTTCTACTCCGACAGGGGGTAGGACTGAAGCTTTCTTT
>TRBV4-3|NA|TRBJ1-1|NA|14
CASSQGSGDTEAFF
TGCGCCAGCAGCCAAGGGTCAGGGGACACTGAAGCTTTCTTT
>TRBV6-5|NA|TRBJ1-1|TRBD1|14
CASSNGQGGTEAFF
TGTGCCAGCAGTAACGGACAGGGTGGCACTGAAGCTTTCTTT
>TRBV5-4|NA|TRBJ2-5|TRBD2|15
CASSSYASGEQTQYF
TGTGCCAGCAGCTCTTACGCTAGCGGGGAACAGACCCAGTACTTC
>TRBV27|NA|TRBJ2-2|NA|14
CASSYNPNTGELFF
TGTGCCAGCAGTTATAATCCGAACACCGGGGAGCTGTTTTTT
>TRBV5-5|NA|TRBJ2-6|TRBD1|17
CASSGGQGLSGANVLTF
TGTGCCAGCAGCGGCGGACAGGGCCTCTCTGGGGCCAACGTCCTGACTTTC
>TRBV3-1/TRBV3-2|NA|TRBJ2-1|NA|16
CASSQDPAGPYNEQFF
TGTGCCAGCAGCCAAGATCCGGCAGGTCCCTACAATGAGCAGTTCTTC
>TRBV24-1|NA|TRBJ1-4|TRBD1|15
CATSDSGTAGEKLFF
TGTGCCACCAGTGATTCCGGGACAGCTGGGGAAAAACTGTTTTTT
>TRBV7-2|NA|TRBJ1-1|NA|13
CASSFSGNTEAFF
TGTGCCAGCAGCTTTAGTGGGAACACTGAAGCTTTCTTT
>TRBV5-6|NA|TRBJ1-5|NA|14
CASSLRGWNQPQHF
TGTGCCAGCAGCTTGAGGGGGTGGAATCAGCCCCAGCATTTT
>TRBV11-2|NA|TRBJ1-2|TRBD1|13
CASSSWDRVGYTF
TGTGCCAGCAGCTCTTGGGACAGGGTCGGCTACACCTTC
>TRBV7-9|NA|TRBJ1-2|NA|14
CASSLKGDFYGYTF
TGTGCCAGCAGCTTGAAAGGGGATTTCTATGGCTACACCTTC
>TRBV5-1|NA|TRBJ1-2|NA|13
CASSLEGDYGYTF
TGCGCCAGCAGCTTGGAAGGGGACTATGGCTACACCTTC